This T cell receptor beta chain was sequenced for a study of T cell responses to AZD1222 COVID-19 vaccine. On this clone: The antigen is unknown.

Produced via immunoSEQ multiplex PCR; TCRdb's table is partial and in-frame only. The profile shows more than 95,000 clones, about 89% of them singletons. Study-wide findings and caveats: Among the donors, most were white British and more were female, and clonal diversity was possibly underestimated.

Trimming shortened V by 6 bases and J by 2 bases, and 14 bases separated the two germline ends. Germline V gives CDR1 LNHDA, CDR2 SQIVND (reference sequence). This CDR3 has 15 residues. V and J are TRBV19 and TRBJ1-5; D is perhaps TRBD1 (5 bases). The TCR originated in an adult in good health. This material consisted of peripheral blood, taken on day 0 of AZD1222 vaccination. CDR3 in amino acids: CASSVGVDRNQPQHF. In DNA, the CDR3 is TGTGCCAGTAGCGTAGGGGTGGATCGCAATCAGCCCCAGCATTTT.